This record concerns one T cell receptor (beta chain) sequence. The antigen this receptor binds is unknown. No much larger clonotype is one base removed from it; base qualities were not supplied. The data derive from a study of shared clonotypes between healthy human individuals (dated by TCRdb to 2018 to 2021). Study-wide context: Three men and a couple of women, aged 18 to 49 years, made up the cohort. Each donor's leukapheresis produced roughly between about 0.8 and 10 billion PBMCs. To estimate repertoire size and how much clonotypes are shared between individuals, the study performed deep sequencing of blood TCR repertoires from roughly five healthy adults. Libraries were prepared and TCR repertoires were sequenced by different laboratories using diverse techniques, in order to increase sequencing depth and limit assay-specific biases. For each donor, CD4 naive and CD4 memory were each given three plates, CD8 naive was given two plates, and CD8 memory was given one plate.

On the study overall, not on this receptor specifically: Across several donors, approximately 4.9% of naive CD4, more than 3% of naive CD8, around 2.1% of memory CD4, and under 0.45% of memory CD8 clonotypes were shared. Even with the large sequencing depth, rarefaction of the sorted-subset datasets indicated that sequencing was incomplete. Pairwise subsampling indicated that sequencing depth was expected to affect the degree of clonotype sharing among donors. Compared with non-shared clonotypes, the clonotypes found in all four sorted-subset donors had higher generation probabilities. Estimated clonotype richness was generally larger for naive than for memory subsets. Because the study included only a small number of donors, the genetic and exposure-history diversity represented was limited. Only blood was sampled, and tissue TCR repertoires likely differ from those in blood.

CDR1 and CDR2 were assigned from the germline V gene (reference sequence) as SEHNR and FQNEAQ. V is clipped by 7 bases and J by 2 bases, and the sequence between their germline boundaries is 19 bases long. From the cysteine up to the phenylalanine, the CDR3 has a length of 16 residues. The read is trimmed to its CDR3 DNA, 48 bases read in frame from base 1. Healthy HIV-negative adults with no recently reported acute infections or vaccinations were included as donors. Every donor was a Caucasian adult living in Nashville, Tennessee, USA. CD4+ T cells were enriched through magnetic negative selection, after which naive cells were positively selected on CD45RA and the remaining negative fraction served as the memory subset. After blood collection by leukapheresis, PBMCs were isolated using Ficoll-Histopaque density gradient centrifugation and then cryopreserved in the vapor phase of liquid nitrogen. Purity and quantity of every magnetically sorted T cell population were checked by analytical flow cytometry. Each sorted fraction had its genomic DNA isolated and then quantified by UV absorbance on a Nanodrop 2000c.

Using the deep immunoSEQ assay, TCR CDR3 regions were amplified from genomic DNA by multiplex PCR. Genomic DNA extracted from each cell subset was distributed evenly over all wells of several immunoSEQ 96-well plates, and each plate served as one replicate. For sorted subsets, around 0.2 ug of genomic DNA, equivalent to 25,000 to 30,000 T cell genomes, went into each replicate PCR. Purified libraries were measured with a Qubit 3.0 fluorometer, size-checked on a Bioanalyzer 2100, and measured again with the KAPA Library Quantification kit. Each immunoSEQ 96-well plate was sequenced on its own single-read 150-cycle Illumina NextSeq 550 flow cell. From the authors' description of their analysis: Because the immunoSEQ output held only junctional sequences and lacked quality scores, the filtering could not match the filtering applied to full-length reads. To assign V/J genes and CDR3, sequences were annotated against IMGT germline references using PyIR, a Python wrapper for IgBLAST v1.9. Reads were filtered out if the reads had weak V/J assignments (E-value above 1e-6), no CDR3, stop codons, out-of-frame junctions, or ambiguous translated residues. V3J clonotypes were defined as sequences sharing an identical inferred V gene, J gene, and CDR3 amino acid sequence. Percentage overlap between repertoires was computed as shared unique clonotypes divided by the size of the smaller repertoire. Repertoire richness was assessed with RTK rarefaction, the Chao1 estimator, and Recon v2.1 estimates of unobserved clonotypes. Generation probabilities were computed with OLGA for all TCRbeta clonotypes obtained by the gDNA method from a few donors. TCRdb took over this immuneACCESS table, retaining in-frame rearrangements with V and J assigned. Such tables are incomplete; in checked studies, under half of the missing clones stem from an unresolved V gene, and the remainder is unexplained. The DNA was the basis for D and trimming; V, J and clone size are from that table. The sample table holds 2 million to 2.5 million clones, of which more than 85% were seen once. The ten largest account for 0.36% of the sample.

This clonotype was obtained from a man aged 18 to 30 in good health. Some clones in this sample may be carry-over from other donors' samples. The rearrangement joined TRBV7-9 to TRBJ2-3; the D gene is not confidently resolved. Sequenced: naive CD4+ T cells from PBMCs. This sample's cell subset or site label indicates: CD45RA+ positively selected. The nucleotide sequence reads as follows: TGTGCCAGCATCGAAAGGGTGACTTGGTCCACAGATACGCAGTATTTT. Translated, this gives CASIERVTWSTDTQYF.